This T cell receptor (beta chain) was recorded in a study of blood T cell repertoires in COVID-19. The CDR3 totals 14 residues. V lost 9 bases to trimming and J lost 3 bases; unmatched junction nucleotides: 7. Germline V gene lookup returns CDR1 KGHDR and CDR2 SFDVKD. Clones were read by immunoSEQ multiplex PCR, and TCRdb kept only the in-frame ones, dropping some. The sample consists of about 46,000 clones, about 86% of them appearing once. V gene TRBV24-1 combines with J gene TRBJ1-5; 7 nucleotides agree with TRBD1. The sample consisted of peripheral blood. The TCR comes from an elderly man with active COVID-19. CDR3 region: CATSGGAVNQPQHF. For the CDR3, the DNA is TGTGCCACCTCAGGGGGAGCGGTCAATCAGCCCCAGCATTTT.